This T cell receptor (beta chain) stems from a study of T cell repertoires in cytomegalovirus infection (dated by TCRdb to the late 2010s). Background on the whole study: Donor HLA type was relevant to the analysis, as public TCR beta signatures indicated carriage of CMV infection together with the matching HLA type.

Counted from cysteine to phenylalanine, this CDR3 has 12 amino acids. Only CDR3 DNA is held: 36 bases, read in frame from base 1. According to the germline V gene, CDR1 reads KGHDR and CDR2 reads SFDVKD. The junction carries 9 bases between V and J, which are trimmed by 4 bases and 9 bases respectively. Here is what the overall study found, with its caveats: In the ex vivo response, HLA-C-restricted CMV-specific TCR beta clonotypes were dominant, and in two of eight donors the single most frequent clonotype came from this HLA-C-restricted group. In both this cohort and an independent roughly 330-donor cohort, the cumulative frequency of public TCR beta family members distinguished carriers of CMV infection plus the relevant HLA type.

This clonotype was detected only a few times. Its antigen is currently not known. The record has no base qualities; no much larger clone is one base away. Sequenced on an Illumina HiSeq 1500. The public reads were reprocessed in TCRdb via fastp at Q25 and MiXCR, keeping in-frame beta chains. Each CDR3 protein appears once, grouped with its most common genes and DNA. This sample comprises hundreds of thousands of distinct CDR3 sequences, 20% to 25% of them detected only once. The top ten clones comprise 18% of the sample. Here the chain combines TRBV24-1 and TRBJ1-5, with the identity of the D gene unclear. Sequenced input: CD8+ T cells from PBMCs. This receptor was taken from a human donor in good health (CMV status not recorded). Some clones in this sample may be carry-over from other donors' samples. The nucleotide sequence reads TGTGCCACCAGTGACTTCGGTCGGCCCCAGCATTTT. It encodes CATSDFGRPQHF.